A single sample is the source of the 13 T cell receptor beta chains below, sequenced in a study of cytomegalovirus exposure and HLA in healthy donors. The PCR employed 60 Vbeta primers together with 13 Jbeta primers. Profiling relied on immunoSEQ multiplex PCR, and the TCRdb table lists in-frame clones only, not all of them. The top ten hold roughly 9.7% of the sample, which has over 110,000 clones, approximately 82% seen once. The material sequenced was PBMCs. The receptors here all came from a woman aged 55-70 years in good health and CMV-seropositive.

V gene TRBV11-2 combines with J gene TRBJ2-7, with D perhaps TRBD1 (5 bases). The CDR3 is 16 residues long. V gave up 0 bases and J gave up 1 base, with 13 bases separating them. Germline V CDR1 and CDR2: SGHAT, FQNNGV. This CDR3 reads CASSLDTAGLSYEQYF. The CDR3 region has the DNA TGTGCCAGCAGCTTAGATACGGCAGGGCTATCCTACGAGCAGTACTTC. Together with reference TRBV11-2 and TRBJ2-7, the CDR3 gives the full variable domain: EAGVAQSPRYKIIEKRQSVAFWCNPISGHATLYWYQQILGQGPKLLIQFQNNGVVDDSQLPKDRFSAERLKGVDSTLKIQPAKLEDSAVYLCASSLDTAGLSYEQYFGPGTRLTVT.

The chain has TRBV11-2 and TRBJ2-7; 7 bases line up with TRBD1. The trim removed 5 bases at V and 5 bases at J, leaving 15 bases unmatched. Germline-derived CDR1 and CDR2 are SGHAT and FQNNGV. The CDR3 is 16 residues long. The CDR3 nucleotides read TGTGCCAGCAGCCCGCGATGGACAGGTTTGGGGGACGAGCAGTACTTC. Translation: CASSPRWTGLGDEQYF.

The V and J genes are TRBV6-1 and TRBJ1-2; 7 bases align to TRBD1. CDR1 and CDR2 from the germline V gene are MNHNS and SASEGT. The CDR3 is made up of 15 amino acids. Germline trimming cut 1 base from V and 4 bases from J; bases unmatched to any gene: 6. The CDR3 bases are TGTGCCAGCAGTGAAGGCAAAGGGGGCGGCTATGGCTACACCTTC. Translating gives CASSEGKGGGYGYTF.

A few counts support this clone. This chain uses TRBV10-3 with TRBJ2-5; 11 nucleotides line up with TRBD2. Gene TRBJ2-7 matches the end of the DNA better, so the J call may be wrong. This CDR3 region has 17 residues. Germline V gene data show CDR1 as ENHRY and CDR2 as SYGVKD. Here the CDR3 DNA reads TGTGCCATCAGTGAGTCAGGGCGACTAGCGGGGTCCTACGAGCAGTACTTC. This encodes CAISESGRLAGSYEQYF.

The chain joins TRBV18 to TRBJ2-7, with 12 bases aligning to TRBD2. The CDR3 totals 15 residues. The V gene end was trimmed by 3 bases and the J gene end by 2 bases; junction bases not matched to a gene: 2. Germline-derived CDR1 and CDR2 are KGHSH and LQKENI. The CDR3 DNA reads TGTGCCAGCTCACCCGGACTAGCGGGAACCTACGAGCAGTACTTC. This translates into CASSPGLAGTYEQYF. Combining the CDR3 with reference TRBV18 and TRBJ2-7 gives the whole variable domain NAGVMQNPRHLVRRRGQEARLRCSPMKGHSHVYWYRQLPEEGLKFMVYLQKENIIDESGMPKERFSAEFPKEGPSILRIQQVVRGDSAAYFCASSPGLAGTYEQYFGPGTRLTVT.

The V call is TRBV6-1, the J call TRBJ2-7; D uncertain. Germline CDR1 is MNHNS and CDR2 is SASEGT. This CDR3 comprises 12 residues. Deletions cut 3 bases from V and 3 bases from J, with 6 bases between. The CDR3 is CASSDTDYEQYF. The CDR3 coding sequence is TGTGCCAGCAGTGACACTGACTACGAGCAGTACTTC.

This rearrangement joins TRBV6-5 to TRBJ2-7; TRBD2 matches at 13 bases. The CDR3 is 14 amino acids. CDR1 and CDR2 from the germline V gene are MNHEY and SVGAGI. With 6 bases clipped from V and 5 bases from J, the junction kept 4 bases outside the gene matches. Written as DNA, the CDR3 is TGTGCCAGCAGAAAACTAGCGGGAGGGAACGAGCAGTACTTC. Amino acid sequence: CASRKLAGGNEQYF.

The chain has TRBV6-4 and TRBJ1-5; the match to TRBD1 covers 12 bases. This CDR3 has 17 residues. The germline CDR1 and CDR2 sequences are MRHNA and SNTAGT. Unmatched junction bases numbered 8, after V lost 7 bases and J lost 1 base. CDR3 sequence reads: CASMGTGGFESNQPQHF. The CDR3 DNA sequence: TGTGCCAGCATGGGGACAGGGGGCTTTGAGAGCAATCAGCCCCAGCATTTT.

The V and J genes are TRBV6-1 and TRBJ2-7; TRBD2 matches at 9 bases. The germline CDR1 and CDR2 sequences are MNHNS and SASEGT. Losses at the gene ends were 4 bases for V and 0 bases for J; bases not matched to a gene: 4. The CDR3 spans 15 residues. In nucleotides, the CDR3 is TGTGCCAGCAGTGCTCTAGCGGGGACCTCCTACGAGCAGTACTTC. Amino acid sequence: CASSALAGTSYEQYF.

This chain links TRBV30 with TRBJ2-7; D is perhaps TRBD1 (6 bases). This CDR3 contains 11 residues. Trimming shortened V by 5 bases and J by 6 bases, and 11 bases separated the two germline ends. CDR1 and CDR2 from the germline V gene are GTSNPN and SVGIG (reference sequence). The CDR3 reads CAWGRTAEQYF. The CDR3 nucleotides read TGTGCCTGGGGACGGACAGCCGAGCAGTACTTC.

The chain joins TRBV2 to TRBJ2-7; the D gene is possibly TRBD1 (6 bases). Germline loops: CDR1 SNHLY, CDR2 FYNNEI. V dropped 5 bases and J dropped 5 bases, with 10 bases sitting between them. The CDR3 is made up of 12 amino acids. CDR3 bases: TGTGCCAGCAGTCTACAGGGTGACGAGCAGTACTTC. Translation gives CASSLQGDEQYF. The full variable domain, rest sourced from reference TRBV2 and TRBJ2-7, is EPEVTQTPSHQVTQMGQEVILRCVPISNHLYFYWYRQILGQKVEFLVSFYNNEISEKSEIFDDQFSVERPDGSNFTLKIRSTKLEDSAMYFCASSLQGDEQYFGPGTRLTVT.

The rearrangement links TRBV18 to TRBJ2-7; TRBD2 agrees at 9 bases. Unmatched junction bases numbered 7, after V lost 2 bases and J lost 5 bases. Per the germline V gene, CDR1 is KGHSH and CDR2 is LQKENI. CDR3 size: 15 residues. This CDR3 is CASSPIAGGRHEQYF. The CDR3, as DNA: TGTGCCAGCTCACCAATCGCGGGAGGGCGCCACGAGCAGTACTTC. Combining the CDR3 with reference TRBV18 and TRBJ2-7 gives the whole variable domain NAGVMQNPRHLVRRRGQEARLRCSPMKGHSHVYWYRQLPEEGLKFMVYLQKENIIDESGMPKERFSAEFPKEGPSILRIQQVVRGDSAAYFCASSPIAGGRHEQYFGPGTRLTVT.

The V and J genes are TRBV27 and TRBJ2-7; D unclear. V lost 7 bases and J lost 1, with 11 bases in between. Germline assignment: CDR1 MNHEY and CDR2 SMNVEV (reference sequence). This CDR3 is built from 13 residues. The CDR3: CASKQAGSYEQYF. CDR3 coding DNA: TGTGCCAGCAAGCAGGCAGGATCCTACGAGCAGTACTTC.